Below are 12 T cell receptor beta chains sequenced from a single sample in a study of blood T cell repertoires in COVID-19. The repertoire was sequenced with immunoSEQ multiplex PCR; TCRdb's copy has only in-frame clones and lacks some. This sample has hundreds of thousands of clones, with under 90% found just once. Sample: PBMCs or T cells enriched from blood (not recorded which). These receptors came from a woman between 50 and 59 years old who had been exposed to COVID-19.

The J gene is TRBJ2-4, the V gene TRBV29-1, with 11 bases lining up with TRBD1. Germline assignment: CDR1 SQVTM and CDR2 ANQGSEA. The CDR3 has 12 amino acids. V lost 7 bases and J lost 7; bases outside the gene matches: 3. Here the CDR3 DNA reads TGCAGCGCCGGACAGGGGGCTAACATTCAGTACTTC. Translated: CSAGQGANIQYF.

In the case of this clone: Within the sample, other DNA sequences also encode this same CDR3. CDR3 in DNA: TGTGCCAGCAGCTTAGTGGGGGGAGAAGCTTTCTTT. Amino acids: CASSLVGGEAFF. This rearrangement joins TRBV7-8 to TRBJ1-1, with a tentative D call TRBD1 (5 bases). V lost 1 base, J lost 8 bases, and 8 bases lay in between. Germline V gene data show CDR1 as SGHVS and CDR2 as FQNEAQ. This CDR3 is 12 amino acids long.

This clone was picked up one time. The chain has TRBV19 and TRBJ1-1; maybe TRBD1 (6 bases). Trimming shortened V by 5 bases and J by 1 base, and 17 bases separated the two germline ends. The CDR3 covers 16 residues. Germline V CDR1 and CDR2: LNHDA, SQIVND (reference sequence). CDR3 sequence: CASSLTGQWANTEAFF. The DNA of the CDR3 is TGTGCCAGTAGTCTAACCGGACAGTGGGCGAACACTGAAGCTTTCTTT.

The table lists this clone with a count of one. The V call is TRBV5-1, the J call TRBJ2-5; D perhaps matches TRBD2 (5 bases). Germline CDR1 SGHRS, CDR2 YFSETQ. V lost 4 bases, J lost 4 bases, and 14 bases lay in between. CDR3 length equals 14 residues. CDR3 region: CASSAGGFRETQYF. The DNA of the CDR3 is TGCGCCAGCAGCGCCGGAGGCTTCCGAGAGACCCAGTACTTC.

The chain employs TRBV29-1 and TRBJ1-2, with TRBD1 matching over 8 bases. Per the germline V gene, CDR1 is SQVTM and CDR2 is ANQGSEA. CDR3 length: 12 amino acids. V lost 6 bases to trimming and J lost 3 bases; unmatched junction nucleotides: 3. The CDR3 is CSVDRGHYGYTF. DNA for the CDR3: TGCAGCGTAGACAGGGGACACTATGGCTACACCTTC.

This clone was seen more than once but under ten times. This chain links TRBV5-1 with TRBJ1-1; the D gene is possibly TRBD1 (6 bases). Germline V gene sequence: CDR1 SGHRS, CDR2 YFSETQ. Deletions cut 4 bases from V and 0 bases from J, with 13 bases between. This CDR3 comprises 15 residues. In DNA form, the CDR3 reads TGCGCCAGCAGCACGGGACACAATATGAACACTGAAGCTTTCTTT. It translates to CASSTGHNMNTEAFF. The full variable domain, with the rest looked up from reference TRBV5-1 and TRBJ1-1, is KAGVTQTPRYLIKTRGQQVTLSCSPISGHRSVSWYQQTPGQGLQFLFEYFSETQRNKGNFPGRFSGRQFSNSRSEMNVSTLELGDSALYLCASSTGHNMNTEAFFGQGTRLTVV.

Only a few counts were recorded for this clone. The rearrangement links TRBV19 to TRBJ1-4; 7 bases are a match to TRBD1. Germline assignment: CDR1 LNHDA and CDR2 SQIVND (reference sequence). The CDR3 covers 13 residues. Germline trimming cut 9 bases from V and 5 bases from J; bases unmatched to any gene: 6. Here the CDR3 DNA reads TGTGCCAGCAAGGGGGCTCTCAATGAAAAACTGTTTTTT. It translates to CASKGALNEKLFF.

This clone showed up just a few times. The chain recombines TRBV27 with TRBJ2-2; the match to TRBD2 covers 11 bases. The CDR3 runs to 16 residues. Germline V gene data show CDR1 as MNHEY and CDR2 as SMNVEV (reference sequence). V dropped 6 bases and J dropped 5; count of bases not matched to a gene: 8. The CDR3 nucleotides read TGTGCCAGCAGACCCACTTTAGCGGGGGGGACCGGGGAGCTGTTTTTT. As protein: CASRPTLAGGTGELFF.

The chain links TRBV7-6 to TRBJ1-3; D call uncertain. The V and J ends lost 1 base and 2 bases respectively, with 9 bases between them. Germline lookup yields CDR1 SGHVS and CDR2 FNYEAQ. This CDR3 spans 15 amino acids. The CDR3, as DNA: TGTGCCAGCAGCTTAGTCGGGAGTGCTGGAAACACCATATATTTT. It is translated as CASSLVGSAGNTIYF.

J is TRBJ1-5 and V is TRBV27, with D possibly being TRBD1 (6 bases). This CDR3 spans 14 amino acids. Germline CDR1 is MNHEY and CDR2 is SMNVEV (reference sequence). The V and J ends lost 5 bases and 4 bases respectively, with 12 bases between them. The CDR3 DNA reads as TGTGCCAGCAGTCTCCTCGGACAGAATCAGCCCCAGCATTTT. This sequence encodes CASSLLGQNQPQHF.

The chain employs TRBV27 and TRBJ2-1; 9 nucleotides match TRBD2. The CDR3 extends over 15 amino acids. Germline V gives CDR1 MNHEY, CDR2 SMNVEV (reference sequence). The trim removed 6 bases at V and 7 bases at J, leaving 10 bases unmatched. The DNA for the CDR3 is TGTGCCAGCAGGGGGCTGGCGGGGGGGAGGAATGAGCAGTTCTTC. Translation gives CASRGLAGGRNEQFF.

The chain employs TRBV6-5 and TRBJ2-2, with D possibly matching TRBD1 (6 bases). Deletions cut 2 bases from V and 4 bases from J, with 8 bases between. This CDR3 contains 14 residues. CDR1 and CDR2 (germline): MNHEY, SVGAGI. CDR3 residues: CASSYDRRTGELFF. The CDR3 bases are TGTGCCAGCAGTTACGACAGGCGCACCGGGGAGCTGTTTTTT.